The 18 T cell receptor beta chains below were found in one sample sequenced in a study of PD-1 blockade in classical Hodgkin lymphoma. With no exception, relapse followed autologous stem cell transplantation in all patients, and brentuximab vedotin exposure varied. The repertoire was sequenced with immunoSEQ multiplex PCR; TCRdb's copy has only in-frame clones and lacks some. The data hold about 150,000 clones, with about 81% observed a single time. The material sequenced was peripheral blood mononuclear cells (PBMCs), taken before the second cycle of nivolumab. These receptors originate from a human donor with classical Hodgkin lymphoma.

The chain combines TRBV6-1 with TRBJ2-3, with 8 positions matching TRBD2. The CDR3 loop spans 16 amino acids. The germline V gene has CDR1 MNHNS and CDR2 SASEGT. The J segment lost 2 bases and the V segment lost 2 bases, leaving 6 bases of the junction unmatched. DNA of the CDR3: TGTGCCAGCAGTGAAAGGGCGGGGGGCTTCACAGATACGCAGTATTTT. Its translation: CASSERAGGFTDTQYF.

The CDR3 loop is CASRHTEAFF. In DNA form, the CDR3 reads TGTGCCAGTAGACACACTGAAGCTTTCTTT. V gene TRBV19 combines with J gene TRBJ1-1, with D unclear. Germline V lookup: CDR1 LNHDA, CDR2 SQIVND (reference sequence). The CDR3 loop spans 10 amino acids. Between the trimmed V and J ends, which lost 6 bases and 3 bases, there was a span of 2 bases.

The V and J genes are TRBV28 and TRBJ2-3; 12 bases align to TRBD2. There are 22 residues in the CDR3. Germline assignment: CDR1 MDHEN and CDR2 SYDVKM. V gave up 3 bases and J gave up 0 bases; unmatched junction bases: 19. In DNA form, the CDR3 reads TGTGCCAGCAGTTTTTGGCTAGCGGGAGGGCCAAAGGCAAAACGTAGCACAGATACGCAGTATTTT. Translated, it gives CASSFWLAGGPKAKRSTDTQYF.

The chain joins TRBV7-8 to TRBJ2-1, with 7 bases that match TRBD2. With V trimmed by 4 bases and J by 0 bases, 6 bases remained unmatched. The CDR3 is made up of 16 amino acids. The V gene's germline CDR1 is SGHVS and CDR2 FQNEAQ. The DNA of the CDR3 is TGTGCCAGCAGCTGGGGGGGGGTCAGCTCCTACAATGAGCAGTTCTTC. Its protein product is CASSWGGVSSYNEQFF. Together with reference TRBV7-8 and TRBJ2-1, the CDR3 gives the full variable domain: GAGVSQSPRYKVAKRGQDVALRCDPISGHVSLFWYQQALGQGPEFLTYFQNEAQLDKSGLPSDRFFAERPEGSVSTLKIQRTQQEDSAVYLCASSWGGVSSYNEQFFGPGTRLTVL.

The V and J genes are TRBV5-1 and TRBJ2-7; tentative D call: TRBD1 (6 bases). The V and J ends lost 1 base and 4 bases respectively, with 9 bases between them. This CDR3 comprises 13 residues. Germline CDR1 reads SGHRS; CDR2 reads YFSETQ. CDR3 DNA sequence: TGCGCCAGCAGCTTGAACAGGGAGTACGAGCAGTACTTC. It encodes CASSLNREYEQYF.

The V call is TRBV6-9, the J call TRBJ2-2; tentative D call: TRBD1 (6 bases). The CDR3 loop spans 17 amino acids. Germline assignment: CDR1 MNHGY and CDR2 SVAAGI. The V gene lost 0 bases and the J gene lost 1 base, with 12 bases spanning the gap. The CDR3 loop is CASSYSGPQGNTGELFF. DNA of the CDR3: TGTGCCAGCAGTTATTCAGGACCACAGGGGAACACCGGGGAGCTGTTTTTT.

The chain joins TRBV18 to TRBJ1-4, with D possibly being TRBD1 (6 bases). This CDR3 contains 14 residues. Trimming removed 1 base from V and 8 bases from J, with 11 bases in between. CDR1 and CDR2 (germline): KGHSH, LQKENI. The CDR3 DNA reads TGTGCCAGCTCACCACGACAGGCCTCAGAAAAACTGTTTTTT. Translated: CASSPRQASEKLFF. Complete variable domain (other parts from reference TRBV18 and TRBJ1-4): NAGVMQNPRHLVRRRGQEARLRCSPMKGHSHVYWYRQLPEEGLKFMVYLQKENIIDESGMPKERFSAEFPKEGPSILRIQQVVRGDSAAYFCASSPRQASEKLFFGSGTQLSVL.

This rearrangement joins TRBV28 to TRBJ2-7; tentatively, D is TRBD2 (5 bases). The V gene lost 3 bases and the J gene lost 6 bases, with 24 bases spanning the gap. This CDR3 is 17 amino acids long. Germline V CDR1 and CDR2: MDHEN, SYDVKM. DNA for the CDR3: TGTGCCAGCAGTTTCCTAACCTCCCGGGGTCCCCGGTCCGAGCAGTACTTC. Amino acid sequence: CASSFLTSRGPRSEQYF.

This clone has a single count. The CDR3 region has the DNA TGTGCCAGCAGTTACCCGGGACTAGTGAGCTACAATGAGCAGTTCTTC. Protein sequence: CASSYPGLVSYNEQFF. V gene TRBV27 combines with J gene TRBJ2-1, with 8 bases lining up with TRBD2. This CDR3 comprises 16 residues. Germline-derived CDR1 and CDR2 are MNHEY and SMNVEV (reference sequence). With 4 bases clipped from V and 3 bases from J, the junction kept 8 bases outside the gene matches.

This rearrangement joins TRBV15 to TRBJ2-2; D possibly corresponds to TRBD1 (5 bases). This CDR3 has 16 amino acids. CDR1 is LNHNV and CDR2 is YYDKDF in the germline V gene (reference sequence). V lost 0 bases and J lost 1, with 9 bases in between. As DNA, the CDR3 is TGTGCCACCAGCAGAGATCCTGGACAGAACACCGGGGAGCTGTTTTTT. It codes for CATSRDPGQNTGELFF.

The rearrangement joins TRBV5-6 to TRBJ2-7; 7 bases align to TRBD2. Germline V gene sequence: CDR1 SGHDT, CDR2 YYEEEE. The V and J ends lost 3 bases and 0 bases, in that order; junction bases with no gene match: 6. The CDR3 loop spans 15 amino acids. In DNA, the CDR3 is TGTGCCAGCAGCTACCCAGCGGGACCCTCCTACGAGCAGTACTTC. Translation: CASSYPAGPSYEQYF.

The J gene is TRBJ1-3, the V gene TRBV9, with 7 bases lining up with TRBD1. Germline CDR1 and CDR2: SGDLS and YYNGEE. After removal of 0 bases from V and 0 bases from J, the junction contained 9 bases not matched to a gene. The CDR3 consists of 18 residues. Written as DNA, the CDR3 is TGTGCCAGCAGCGTAGGGGAGGGGGCGCAGGCCTCTGGAAACACCATATATTTT. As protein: CASSVGEGAQASGNTIYF. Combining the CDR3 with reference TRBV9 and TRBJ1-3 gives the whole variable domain DSGVTQTPKHLITATGQRVTLRCSPRSGDLSVYWYQQSLDQGLQFLIQYYNGEERAKGNILERFSAQQFPDLHSELNLSSLELGDSALYFCASSVGEGAQASGNTIYFGEGSWLTVV.

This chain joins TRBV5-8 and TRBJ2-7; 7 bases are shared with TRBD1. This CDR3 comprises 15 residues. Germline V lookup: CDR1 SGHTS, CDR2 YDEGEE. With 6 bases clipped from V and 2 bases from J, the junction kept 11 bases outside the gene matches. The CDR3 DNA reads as TGTGCCAGCAAAGGGGGCGCTGGGTTAACCTACGAGCAGTACTTC. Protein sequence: CASKGGAGLTYEQYF.

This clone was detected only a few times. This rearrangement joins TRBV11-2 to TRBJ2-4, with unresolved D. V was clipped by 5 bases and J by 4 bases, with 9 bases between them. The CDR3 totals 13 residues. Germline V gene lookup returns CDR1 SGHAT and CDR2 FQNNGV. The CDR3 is CASSVGKKNIQYF. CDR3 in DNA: TGTGCCAGCAGCGTTGGGAAGAAAAACATTCAGTACTTC.

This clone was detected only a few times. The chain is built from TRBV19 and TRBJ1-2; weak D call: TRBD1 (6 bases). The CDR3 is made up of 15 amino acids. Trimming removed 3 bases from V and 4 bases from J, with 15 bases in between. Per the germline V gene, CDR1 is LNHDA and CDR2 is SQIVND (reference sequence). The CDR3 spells CASSMRDTSFYGYTF. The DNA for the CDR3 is TGTGCCAGTAGTATGAGGGACACCTCCTTCTATGGCTACACCTTC.

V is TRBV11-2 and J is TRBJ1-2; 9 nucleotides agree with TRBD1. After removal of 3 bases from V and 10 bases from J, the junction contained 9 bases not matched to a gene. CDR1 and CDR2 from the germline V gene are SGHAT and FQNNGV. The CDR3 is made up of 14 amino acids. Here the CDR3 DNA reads TGTGCCAGCAGCTTCTTATCGGACAGGGGACACTACACCTTC. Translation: CASSFLSDRGHYTF. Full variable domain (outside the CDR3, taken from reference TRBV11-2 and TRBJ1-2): EAGVAQSPRYKIIEKRQSVAFWCNPISGHATLYWYQQILGQGPKLLIQFQNNGVVDDSQLPKDRFSAERLKGVDSTLKIQPAKLEDSAVYLCASSFLSDRGHYTFGSGTRLTVV.

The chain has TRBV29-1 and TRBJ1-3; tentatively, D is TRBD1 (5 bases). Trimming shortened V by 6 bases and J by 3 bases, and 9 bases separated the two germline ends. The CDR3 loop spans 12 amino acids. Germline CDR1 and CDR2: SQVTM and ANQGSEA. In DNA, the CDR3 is TGCAGCGTAGCAGGGTTTGGAAACACCATATATTTT. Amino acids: CSVAGFGNTIYF.

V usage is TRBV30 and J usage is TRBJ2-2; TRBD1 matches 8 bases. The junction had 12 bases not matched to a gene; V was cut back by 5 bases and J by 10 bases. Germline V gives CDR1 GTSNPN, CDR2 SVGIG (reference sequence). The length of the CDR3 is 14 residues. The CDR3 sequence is CAWVGQGTFAELFF. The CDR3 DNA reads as TGTGCCTGGGTCGGACAGGGAACATTTGCGGAGCTGTTTTTT.